This TCR beta chain was obtained from a study of T cells after yellow fever vaccination. Study outcomes and limitations: Relatively few clonotypes were ones that appeared in both CD4 and CD8 compartments. A large majority of primary-vaccination clones showed up again after the booster (about 97% CD4, around 88% CD8).

A note on this clonotype: Its antigen is not identified.

The V end lost 3 bases, the J end lost 4 bases, and 22 bases lay between the germline ends. The CDR3 is made up of 17 amino acids. Germline V gene data show CDR1 as SGHVS and CDR2 as FNYEAQ. Using its own MiXCR run on the 5' RACE reads, TCRdb lists one record per CDR3 protein. The sample lists about 310,000 distinct CDR3 sequences, around 3.6% occurring once. Sequences were derived from PBMCs, sampled on the day of the yellow fever booster vaccination. The genes are TRBV7-6 and TRBJ2-7; D is possibly TRBD1 or TRBD2 (7 bases each). This clonotype was sampled from a young man who received the YFV17D yellow fever vaccine. The CDR3 DNA is TGTGCCAGCAGCTTCGGCCAGGGGGGCGGGGGTTCGTACGAGCAGTACTTC. This codes for CASSFGQGGGGSYEQYF.